Included here is one T cell receptor (beta chain) sequence, with context. The antigen is undetermined. This entry is derived from a study of CD4 T cells in relation to SARS-CoV-2 and coronaviruses. The wider study: PBMCs were cultured with antigen for around nine days before TCR beta sequencing.

Unexposed donor CD4+ T cells date from about 2011-2018, before the COVID-19 pandemic. CD4+ T cells were isolated from the cells after 10 days of culture. Unexposed-donor CD4+ T cells were probed with SARS-CoV-2 S/N and four cold-coronavirus spikes, cells permitting. Assay: immunoSEQ multiplex PCR; the TCRdb copy retains only in-frame clones and omits some. Of some 27,000 clones detected, 74% appear once; the ten largest clones hold roughly a quarter. Input material: CD4+ T cells from PBMCs, cultured in vitro. This clonotype was obtained from a human donor in good health.

CDR3 DNA sequence: TGTGCCAGCAGCTTATTTTTGGGGGAGGAATCACCCCTCCACTTT. It is translated as CASSLFLGEESPLHF. The V call is TRBV7-8, the J call TRBJ1-6; TRBD1 might be the D (5 bases). Trimming stripped 2 bases from V and 10 bases from J, with 15 bases between. Per germline, CDR1 SGHVS and CDR2 FQNEAQ. The CDR3 runs 15 residues.